Reported below is one T cell receptor beta chain. No cognate antigen has been identified for it. Base qualities are missing; no much larger clone stands one base away. The data originate from a study of T cell responses to AZD1222 COVID-19 vaccine (dated by TCRdb to the early 2020s). About the full investigation: AZD1222 recipients whose second dose came at about 4 weeks and those whose second dose came at about 12 weeks were combined into one group, since spike-specific TCR depth and breadth did not differ between the two schedules. TCR sequencing was performed for over 230 trial participants, of whom roughly 200 were given two doses of AZD1222 and around 26 were given two doses of MenACWY control vaccine. Trial participants were enrolled by age into subgroups of 18-55, 56-69 and 70-plus years, and roughly 150, 30 and 60 TCR-sequenced participants, respectively, were included in these subgroups. What the work shows at the level of the full study, not this receptor alone: Most participants were white British and females outnumbered males, and the authors suggested that clonal diversity may have been underestimated. In the small 56-69-year group, the increase in depth fell short of significance, most likely because of low power. Conclusions about previously exposed vaccinees were limited because only six or seven AZD1222 recipients were SARS-CoV-2 seropositive at baseline. The vaccine-associated CD4 TCRs covered the entire spike protein, and the dominant responses fell in regions 160-218 and 743-854. Because no samples from the day 14 peak response were available, repertoires could be characterized only after the peak T cell response. After two AZD1222 doses, both the breadth and the depth of spike-specific TCRs were significantly higher than at day 0 and than in MenACWY recipients. Nearly half of unique spike-specific TCRs reportedly recognized epitopes outside regions mutated in the B.1.351 and B.1.1.7 variants.

CDR1 and CDR2 were assigned from the germline V gene as SGDLS and YYNGEE. Trimming takes 2 bases from V and 5 bases from J, and the germline ends sit 13 bases apart. Reading from cysteine to phenylalanine, the CDR3 counts 14 amino acids. This entry keeps only the CDR3 DNA: 42 bases, framed from base 1. The CDR3 regions of human TCRbeta chains were subjected to immunosequencing. As for the original processing: TCRs in the repertoires were matched against a reference library of SARS-CoV-2-specific TCRs that had been generated with the MIRA antigen-specificity platform. Breadth was defined as the fraction of unique TCRs that were SARS-CoV-2-associated. Depth was defined as the fraction of total T cells that were SARS-CoV-2-associated. Each spike-specific TCR was assigned to its reactive spike region and to a CD4 or CD8 class using the MIRA data. Log10-transformed breadth and depth values were compared by one-way ANOVA with Sidak's multiple comparisons tests. TCRdb took over this immuneACCESS table, retaining in-frame rearrangements with V and J assigned. Such tables are incomplete; in checked studies, under half of the missing clones stem from an unresolved V gene, and the remainder is unexplained. The V and J calls and clone size come from that table; D and trimming were worked out from the DNA. The sample records 130,000 or so clones, 70% to 90% of which are singletons. Clones ranked in the top ten supply just under 9.5% of the sample.

Explained via the paper, the time point label denotes: baseline before first vaccination. Vaccinee samples were obtained from the UK trials COV001 and COV002, which included a single-blind randomized controlled phase 2/3 trial of AZD1222 (ChAdOx1 nCoV-19) in healthy adults. For TCRbeta chain sequencing, PBMC samples were collected from trial participants at day 0 and at day 28 after the second dose. The source material was peripheral blood, sampled on day 0 of AZD1222 vaccination. This TCR was sampled from an adult in good health. Rearrangement joined TRBV9 to TRBJ2-5; the D region possibly corresponds to TRBD2 (6 bases align). In nucleotides, the sequence is TGTGCCAGCAGCGTTGGGGTCGGGGGTGAGACCCAGTACTTC. This translates into CASSVGVGGETQYF.